The 10 T cell receptor beta chains in this list originate from one sample, sequenced in a study of B cell selection in AIRE deficiency (dated by TCRdb to between 2018 and 2020). The library was obtained by the immunoSEQ multiplex PCR assay. This immuneACCESS table, as held by TCRdb, lists in-frame sequences with V and J called but not all clones. Of the missing ones, under half trace to an unresolved V gene in checked studies; the others have no known cause. This sample has some 25,000 clones in its table, and roughly 96% of those were observed once. Less than 0.2% of the sample comes from the top ten. For sorting, conventional CD4 T cells were defined as CD4+CD127+ cells. The sample taken for sequencing was CD4+CD127+ conventional T cells sorted from PBMCs. The receptor source for this set is a human donor in good health.

The rearrangement links TRBV18 to TRBJ2-2; D is unclear. Per germline, CDR1 KGHSH and CDR2 LQKENI. V was cut by 6 bases and J by 5 bases, with 4 bases left in between. This CDR3 is 11 amino acids long. The CDR3 DNA is TGTGCCAGCTCTTGGACCGGGGAGCTGTTTTTT. Translation: CASSWTGELFF.

This clone showed up just once. The chain combines TRBV19 with TRBJ1-5; 9 nucleotides match TRBD1. The J segment lost 9 bases and the V segment lost 3 bases, leaving 9 bases of the junction unmatched. Germline assignment: CDR1 LNHDA and CDR2 SQIVND (reference sequence). This CDR3 spans 15 amino acids. Here the CDR3 reads CASSIEQGQGPPQHF. CDR3 DNA sequence: TGTGCCAGTAGTATTGAACAGGGACAGGGACCGCCCCAGCATTTT.

The rearrangement joins TRBV2 to TRBJ2-5; 8 bases agree with TRBD1. The germline V gene has CDR1 SNHLY and CDR2 FYNNEI. This CDR3 comprises 13 residues. V trimming: 8 bases; J trimming: 5 bases; junction bases outside the gene matches: 7. The CDR3 reads CASQSDRGETQYF. The CDR3 bases are TGTGCCAGCCAATCCGACAGGGGTGAGACCCAGTACTTC.

The chain joins TRBV5-1 to TRBJ1-4; D ambiguous. CDR1 SGHRS and CDR2 YFSETQ come from the germline V gene. Trimming shortened V by 4 bases and J by 8 bases, and 18 bases separated the two germline ends. This CDR3 spans 15 amino acids. CDR3 nucleotide sequence: TGCGCCAGCAGCCCCACCCCGGGCCAAAGGGAAAAACTGTTTTTT. Amino acid sequence: CASSPTPGQREKLFF.

V is TRBV27 and J is TRBJ2-7, with TRBD1 matching 10 bases. With V trimmed by 1 base and J by 3 bases, 3 bases remained unmatched. The germline V gene has CDR1 MNHEY and CDR2 SMNVEV (reference sequence). The CDR3 length is 15 residues. CDR3: CASSLWGTGDYEQYF. CDR3 DNA: TGTGCCAGCAGTTTATGGGGGACAGGGGACTACGAGCAGTACTTC.

This clone was seen a single time. This rearrangement joins TRBV6-5 to TRBJ2-7, with 7 bases that match TRBD1. The CDR3 covers 13 residues. The V and J ends lost 6 bases and 3 bases, in that order; junction bases with no gene match: 5. Per germline, CDR1 MNHEY and CDR2 SVGAGI. The DNA for the CDR3 is TGTGCCAGCAGACGGGACAGAGACTACGAGCAGTACTTC. It yields the protein CASRRDRDYEQYF.

The V call is TRBV18, the J call TRBJ2-7; TRBD1 matches 7 bases. CDR1 is KGHSH and CDR2 is LQKENI in the germline V gene. The CDR3 totals 14 residues. The junction had 3 bases not matched to a gene; V was cut back by 2 bases and J by 2 bases. The DNA for the CDR3 is TGTGCCAGCTCACCAGGGACAGTAACCTACGAGCAGTACTTC. Translation gives CASSPGTVTYEQYF.

The rearrangement links TRBV7-3 to TRBJ1-4; maybe TRBD1 (6 bases). The CDR3 spans 15 residues. Germline-derived CDR1 and CDR2 are SGHTA and FQGTGA. V gave up 4 bases and J gave up 7 bases, with 16 bases separating them. Here the CDR3 reads CASSSSGALGEKLFF. The CDR3 region has the DNA TGTGCCAGCAGCTCCTCAGGGGCGCTGGGTGAAAAACTGTTTTTT. The whole variable domain, remainder taken from reference TRBV7-3 and TRBJ1-4, is GAGVSQTPSNKVTEKGKYVELRCDPISGHTALYWYRQSLGQGPEFLIYFQGTGAADDSGLPNDRFFAVRPEGSVSTLKIQRTERGDSAVYLCASSSSGALGEKLFFGSGTQLSVL.

The rearrangement joins TRBV5-1 to TRBJ1-2, with D uncertain. The CDR3 loop spans 14 amino acids. V was pared by 1 base and J by 7 bases, with 14 bases between. Germline V gene data show CDR1 as SGHRS and CDR2 as YFSETQ. For the CDR3, the DNA is TGCGCCAGCAGCTTGCCAGAGACTATCCCTGGCTACACCTTC. It encodes CASSLPETIPGYTF.

The chain uses TRBV19 and TRBJ1-3; D is ambiguous. V lost 2 bases, J lost 3 bases, and 8 bases lay in between. CDR3 size: 14 residues. Germline-derived CDR1 and CDR2 are LNHDA and SQIVND (reference sequence). CDR3 region: CASSISRVGNTIYF. The DNA for the CDR3 is TGTGCCAGTAGTATATCCCGAGTTGGAAACACCATATATTTT.